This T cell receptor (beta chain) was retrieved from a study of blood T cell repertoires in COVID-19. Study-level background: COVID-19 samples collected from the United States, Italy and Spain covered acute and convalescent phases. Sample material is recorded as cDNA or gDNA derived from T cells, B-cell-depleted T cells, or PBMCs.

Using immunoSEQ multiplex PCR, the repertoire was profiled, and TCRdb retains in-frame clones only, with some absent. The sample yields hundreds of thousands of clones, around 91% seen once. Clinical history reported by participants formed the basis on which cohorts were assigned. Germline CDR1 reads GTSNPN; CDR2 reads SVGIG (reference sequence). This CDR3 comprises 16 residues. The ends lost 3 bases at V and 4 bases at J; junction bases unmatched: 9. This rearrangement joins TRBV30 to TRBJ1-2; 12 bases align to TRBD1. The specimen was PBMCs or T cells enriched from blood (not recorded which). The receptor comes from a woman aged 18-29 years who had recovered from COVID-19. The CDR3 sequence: CAWRTLGQGASYGYTF. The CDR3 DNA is TGTGCCTGGAGGACATTGGGACAGGGGGCCTCCTATGGCTACACCTTC.